The sequence of this T cell receptor beta chain was determined in a study of cytomegalovirus exposure and HLA in healthy donors. A word on this clone: Its antigen is currently unknown.

V shed 4 bases and J 4 bases; nucleotides not matched to a gene: 9. This CDR3 contains 16 residues. Germline lookup yields CDR1 LNHDA and CDR2 SQIVND (reference sequence). Study outcomes and limitations: Testing in vitro showed a few CMV-associated chains specific for CMV antigens. Rare TCR sequences dominated, though some public TCRs recurred in many donors.

A multiplex PCR was run with 60 Vbeta primers and 13 Jbeta primers. Profiling relied on immunoSEQ multiplex PCR, and the TCRdb table lists in-frame clones only, not all of them. This repertoire includes 110,000 to 150,000 clones. This sequence was found in a male donor in good health and CMV-seronegative. The rearrangement joins TRBV19 to TRBJ2-1, with 8 bases fitting TRBD2. Sequenced material: PBMCs. The DNA for the CDR3 is TGTGCCAGTAGTACCATTCGGGGGGGCGCTTACAATGAGCAGTTCTTC. Translation: CASSTIRGGAYNEQFF.